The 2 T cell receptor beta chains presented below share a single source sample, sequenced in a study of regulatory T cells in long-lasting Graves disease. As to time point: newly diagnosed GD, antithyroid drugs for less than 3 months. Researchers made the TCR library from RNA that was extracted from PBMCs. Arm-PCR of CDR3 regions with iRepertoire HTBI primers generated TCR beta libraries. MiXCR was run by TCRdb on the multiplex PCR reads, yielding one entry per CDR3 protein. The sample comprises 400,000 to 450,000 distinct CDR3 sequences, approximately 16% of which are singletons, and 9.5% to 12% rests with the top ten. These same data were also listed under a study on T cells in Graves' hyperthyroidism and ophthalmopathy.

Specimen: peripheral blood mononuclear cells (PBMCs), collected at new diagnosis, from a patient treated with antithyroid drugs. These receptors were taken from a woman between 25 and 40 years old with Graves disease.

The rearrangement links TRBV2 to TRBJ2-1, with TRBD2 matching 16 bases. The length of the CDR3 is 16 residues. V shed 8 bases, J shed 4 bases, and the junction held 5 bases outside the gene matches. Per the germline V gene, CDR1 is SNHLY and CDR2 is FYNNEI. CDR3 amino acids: CASLKGLAGGYNEQFF. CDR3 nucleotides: TGTGCCAGCCTCAAGGGACTAGCGGGAGGGTACAATGAGCAGTTCTTC.

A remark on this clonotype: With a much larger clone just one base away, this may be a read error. The CDR3 spells CASSSPGGRGSYNEQSF. CDR3 nucleotide sequence: TGTGCCAGCAGTTCCCCCGGAGGTAGAGGGTCCTACAATGAGCAGTCCTTC. J is TRBJ2-1 and V is TRBV27, with D possibly TRBD2 on 5 matching bases. The CDR3 is made up of 17 amino acids. Germline V gene lookup returns CDR1 MNHEY and CDR2 SMNVEV (reference sequence).